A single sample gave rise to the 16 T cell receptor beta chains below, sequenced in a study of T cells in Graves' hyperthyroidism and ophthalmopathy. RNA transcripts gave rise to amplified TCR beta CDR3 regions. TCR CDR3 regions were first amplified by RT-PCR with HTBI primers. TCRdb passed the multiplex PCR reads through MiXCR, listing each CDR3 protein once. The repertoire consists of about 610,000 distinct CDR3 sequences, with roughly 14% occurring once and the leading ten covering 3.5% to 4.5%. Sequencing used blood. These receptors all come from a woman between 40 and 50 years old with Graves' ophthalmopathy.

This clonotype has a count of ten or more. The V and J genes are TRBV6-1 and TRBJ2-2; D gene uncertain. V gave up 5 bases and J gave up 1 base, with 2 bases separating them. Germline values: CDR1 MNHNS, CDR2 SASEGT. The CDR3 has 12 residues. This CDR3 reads CASSKNTGELFF. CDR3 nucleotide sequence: TGTGCCAGCAGTAAGAACACCGGGGAGCTGTTTTTT.

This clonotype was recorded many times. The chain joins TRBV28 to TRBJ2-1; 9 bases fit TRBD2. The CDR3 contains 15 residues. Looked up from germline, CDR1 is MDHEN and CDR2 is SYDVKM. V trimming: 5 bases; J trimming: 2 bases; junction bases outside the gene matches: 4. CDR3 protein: CASSTSGGPYNEQFF. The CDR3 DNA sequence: TGTGCCAGCAGTACAAGCGGGGGGCCCTACAATGAGCAGTTCTTC. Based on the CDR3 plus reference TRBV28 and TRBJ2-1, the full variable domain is DVKVTQSSRYLVKRTGEKVFLECVQDMDHENMFWYRQDPGLGLRLIYFSYDVKMKEKGDIPEGYSVSREKKERFSLILESASTNQTSMYLCASSTSGGPYNEQFFGPGTRLTVL.

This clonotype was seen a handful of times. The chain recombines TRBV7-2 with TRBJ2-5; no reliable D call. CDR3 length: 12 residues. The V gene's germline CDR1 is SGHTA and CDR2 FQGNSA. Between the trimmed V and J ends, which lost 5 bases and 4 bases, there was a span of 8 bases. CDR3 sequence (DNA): TGTGCCAGCAGCCGTGACACAGAGACCCAGTACTTC. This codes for CASSRDTETQYF.

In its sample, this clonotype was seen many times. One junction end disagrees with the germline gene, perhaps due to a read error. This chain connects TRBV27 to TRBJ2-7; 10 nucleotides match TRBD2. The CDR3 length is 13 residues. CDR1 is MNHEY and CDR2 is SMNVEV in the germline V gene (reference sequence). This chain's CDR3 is CASSPLAGESRDF. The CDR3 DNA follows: TGTGCCAGCAGTCCCCTAGCGGGAGAGTCCCGGGACTTC.

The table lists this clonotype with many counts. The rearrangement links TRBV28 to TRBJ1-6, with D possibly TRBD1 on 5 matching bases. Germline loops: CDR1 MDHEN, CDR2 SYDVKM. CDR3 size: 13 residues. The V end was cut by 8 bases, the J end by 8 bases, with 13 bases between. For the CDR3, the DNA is TGTGCCAGCGCAGCAGGGTTTGATTCACCCCTCCACTTT. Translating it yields CASAAGFDSPLHF.

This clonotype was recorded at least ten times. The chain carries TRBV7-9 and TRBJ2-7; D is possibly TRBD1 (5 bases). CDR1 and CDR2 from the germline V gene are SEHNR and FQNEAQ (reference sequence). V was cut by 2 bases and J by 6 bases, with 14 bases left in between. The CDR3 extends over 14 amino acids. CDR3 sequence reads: CASSLSSQGVEQYF. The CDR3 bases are TGTGCCAGCAGCTTATCCTCCCAGGGTGTCGAGCAGTACTTC.

The CDR3 here is CASSPGLAGATLREQYF. CDR3 nucleotide sequence: TGTGCCAGCAGCCCGGGACTAGCGGGAGCCACCCTACGGGAGCAGTACTTC. The gene calls are TRBV11-1 and TRBJ2-7; 14 bases are a match to TRBD2. This CDR3 comprises 17 residues. CDR1 SGHAT and CDR2 FQDESV come from the germline V gene (reference sequence). Trimming removed 5 bases from V and 7 bases from J; junction bases left unmatched: 13.

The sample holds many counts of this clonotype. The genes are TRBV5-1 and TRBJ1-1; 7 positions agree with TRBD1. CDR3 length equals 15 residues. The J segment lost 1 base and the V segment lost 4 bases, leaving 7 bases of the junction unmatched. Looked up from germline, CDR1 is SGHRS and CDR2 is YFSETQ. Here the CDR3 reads CASSPGDRGNTEAFF. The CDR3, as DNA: TGCGCCAGCAGCCCCGGGGACAGAGGGAACACTGAAGCTTTCTTT.

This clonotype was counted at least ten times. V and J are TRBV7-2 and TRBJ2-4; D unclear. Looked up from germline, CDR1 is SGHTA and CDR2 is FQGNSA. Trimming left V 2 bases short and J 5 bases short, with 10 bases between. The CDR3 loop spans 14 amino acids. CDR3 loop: CASSLFVTENIQYF. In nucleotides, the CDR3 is TGTGCCAGCAGCTTATTTGTTACGGAAAACATTCAGTACTTC.

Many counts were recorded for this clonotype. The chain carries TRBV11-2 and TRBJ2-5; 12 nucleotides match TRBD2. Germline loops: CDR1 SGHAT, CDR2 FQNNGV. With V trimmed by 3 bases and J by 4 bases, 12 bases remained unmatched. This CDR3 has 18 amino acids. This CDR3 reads CASSLGSSGRARAETQYF. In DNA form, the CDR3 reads TGTGCCAGCAGCTTGGGTTCTAGCGGGAGGGCCAGGGCAGAGACCCAGTACTTC.

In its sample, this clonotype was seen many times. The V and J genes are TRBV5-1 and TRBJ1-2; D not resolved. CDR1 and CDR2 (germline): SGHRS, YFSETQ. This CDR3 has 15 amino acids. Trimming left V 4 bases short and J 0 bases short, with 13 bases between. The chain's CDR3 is CASSPGRRPNYGYTF. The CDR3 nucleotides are TGCGCCAGCAGCCCCGGCCGAAGACCTAACTATGGCTACACCTTC. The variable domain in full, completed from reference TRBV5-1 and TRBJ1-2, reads KAGVTQTPRYLIKTRGQQVTLSCSPISGHRSVSWYQQTPGQGLQFLFEYFSETQRNKGNFPGRFSGRQFSNSRSEMNVSTLELGDSALYLCASSPGRRPNYGYTFGSGTRLTVV.

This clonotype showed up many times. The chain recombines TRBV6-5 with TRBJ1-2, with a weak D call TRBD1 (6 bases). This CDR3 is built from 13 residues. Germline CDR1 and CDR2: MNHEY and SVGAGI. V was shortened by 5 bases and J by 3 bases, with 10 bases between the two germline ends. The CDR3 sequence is CASSTTGYYGYTF. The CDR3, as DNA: TGTGCCAGCAGTACGACAGGATACTATGGCTACACCTTC.

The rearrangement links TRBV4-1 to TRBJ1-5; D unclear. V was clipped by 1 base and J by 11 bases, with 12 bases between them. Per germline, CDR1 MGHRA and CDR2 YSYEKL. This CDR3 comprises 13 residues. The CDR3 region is CASSQAVAWAQHF. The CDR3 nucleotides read TGCGCCAGCAGCCAAGCGGTAGCTTGGGCCCAGCATTTT.

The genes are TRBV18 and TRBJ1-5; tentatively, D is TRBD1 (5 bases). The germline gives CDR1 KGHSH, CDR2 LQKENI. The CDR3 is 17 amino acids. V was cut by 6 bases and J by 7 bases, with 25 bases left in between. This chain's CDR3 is CASSPESSPGSGQPQHF. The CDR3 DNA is TGTGCCAGCTCCCCTGAGAGTAGTCCAGGGTCCGGGCAGCCCCAGCATTTT.

The CDR3: CASRTLDQETQYF. In nucleotides, the CDR3 is TGTGCCAGCAGGACACTAGACCAAGAGACCCAGTACTTC. The chain carries TRBV7-8 and TRBJ2-5, with D possibly TRBD2 on 5 matching bases. V was shortened by 6 bases and J by 0 bases, with 8 bases between the two germline ends. CDR1 and CDR2 (germline): SGHVS, FQNEAQ. There are 13 residues in the CDR3.

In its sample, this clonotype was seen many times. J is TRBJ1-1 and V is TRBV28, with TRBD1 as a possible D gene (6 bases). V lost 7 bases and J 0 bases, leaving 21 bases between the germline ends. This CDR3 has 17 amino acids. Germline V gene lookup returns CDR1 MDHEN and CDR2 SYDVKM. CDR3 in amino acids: CASIPNRVRRMNTEAFF. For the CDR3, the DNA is TGTGCCAGCATTCCTAACAGGGTGAGGAGAATGAACACTGAAGCTTTCTTT.